This TCR beta chain emerged from a study of blood T cell repertoires in COVID-19. Followed longitudinally, the Seattle patients had been enrolled during active infection. Produced via immunoSEQ multiplex PCR; TCRdb's table is partial and in-frame only. The repertoire holds fewer than 400,000 clones, with roughly 90% as singletons. Sequenced sample: peripheral blood. This TCR was sampled from a woman in her twenties or thirties with COVID-19, enrolled during active disease.

The CDR3 sequence is CASSFQTLVNTEAFF. DNA for the CDR3: TGTGCCAGCAGCTTCCAGACATTGGTGAACACTGAAGCTTTCTTT. This chain connects TRBV9 to TRBJ1-1, with D hard to call. Germline-derived CDR1 and CDR2 are SGDLS and YYNGEE. Trimming pared 4 bases from V and 0 bases from J, leaving 13 bases between. The CDR3 has 15 residues.